Sequencing of this T cell receptor (beta chain) was carried out in a study of glioma-infiltrating T cells. Amplification of TCR alpha and beta CDR3 regions from RNA used iRepertoire nested multiplex PCR. MiXCR was run by TCRdb on the multiplex PCR reads, yielding one entry per CDR3 protein. This table has roughly 190,000 distinct CDR3 sequences, roughly a third appearing once. This clonotype was seen at least ten times. The sequenced sample consisted of glioma tissue, nonneoplastic brain tissue, or PBMCs (not recorded which). The TCR originated in a human donor with low-grade glioma or glioblastoma, undergoing nonglioma brain surgery, or in good health (not recorded which).

DNA for the CDR3: TGTGCCAGCAGCCTCTACGAGACCCAGTACTTC. Translating it yields CASSLYETQYF. This chain joins TRBV3-1 and TRBJ2-5; D is unclear. Trimming pared 4 bases from V and 5 bases from J, leaving 5 bases between. Per the germline V gene, CDR1 is LGHDT and CDR2 is YNNKEL (reference sequence). This CDR3 region has 11 residues.